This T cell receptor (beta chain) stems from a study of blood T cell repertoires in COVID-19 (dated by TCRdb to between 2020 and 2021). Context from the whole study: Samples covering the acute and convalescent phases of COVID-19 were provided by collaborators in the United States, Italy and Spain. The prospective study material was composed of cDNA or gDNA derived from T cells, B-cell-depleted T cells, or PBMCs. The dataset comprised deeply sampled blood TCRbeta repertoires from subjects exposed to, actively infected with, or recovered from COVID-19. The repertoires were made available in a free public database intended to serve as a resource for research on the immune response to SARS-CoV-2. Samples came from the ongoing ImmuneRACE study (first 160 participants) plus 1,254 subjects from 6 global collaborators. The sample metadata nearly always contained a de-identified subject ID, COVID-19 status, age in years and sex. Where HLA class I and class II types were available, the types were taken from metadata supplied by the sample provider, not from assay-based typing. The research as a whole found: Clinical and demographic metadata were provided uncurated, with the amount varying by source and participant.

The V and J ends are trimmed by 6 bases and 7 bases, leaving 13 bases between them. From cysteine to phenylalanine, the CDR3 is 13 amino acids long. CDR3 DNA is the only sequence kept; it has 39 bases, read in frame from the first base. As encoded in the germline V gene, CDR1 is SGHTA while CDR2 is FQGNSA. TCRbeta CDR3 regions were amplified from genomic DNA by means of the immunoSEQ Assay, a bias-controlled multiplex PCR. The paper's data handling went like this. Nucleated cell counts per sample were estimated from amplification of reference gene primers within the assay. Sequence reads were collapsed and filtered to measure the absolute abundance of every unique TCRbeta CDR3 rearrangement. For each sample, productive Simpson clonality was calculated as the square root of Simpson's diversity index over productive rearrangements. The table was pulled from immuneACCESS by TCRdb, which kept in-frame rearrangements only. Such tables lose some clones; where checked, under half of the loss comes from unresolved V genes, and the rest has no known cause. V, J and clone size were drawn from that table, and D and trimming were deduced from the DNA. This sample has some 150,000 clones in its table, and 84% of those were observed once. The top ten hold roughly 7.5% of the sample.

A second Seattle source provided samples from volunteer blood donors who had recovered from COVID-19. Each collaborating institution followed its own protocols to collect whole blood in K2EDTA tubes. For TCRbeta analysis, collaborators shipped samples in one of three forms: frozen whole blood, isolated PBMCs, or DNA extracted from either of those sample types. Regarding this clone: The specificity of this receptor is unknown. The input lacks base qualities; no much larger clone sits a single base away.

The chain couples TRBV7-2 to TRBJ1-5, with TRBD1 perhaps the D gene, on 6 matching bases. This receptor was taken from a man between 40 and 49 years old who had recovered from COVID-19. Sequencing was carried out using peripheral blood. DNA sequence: TGTGCCAGCAGTGTTACAGGGAACCAGCCCCAGCATTTT. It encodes CASSVTGNQPQHF.